This T cell receptor (beta chain) is drawn from a study of blood T cell repertoires in COVID-19. Study at large: The study drew acute and convalescent COVID-19 samples from the United States, Italy and Spain.

Original data processing: The authors estimated nucleated cell counts from reference gene primer amplification. Some clones are missing from TCRdb's copy, which holds only in-frame ones; the method was immunoSEQ multiplex PCR. The DNA gave D and trimming, while V, J and clone size come from that table. The repertoire holds around 450,000 clones, with approximately 90% as singletons. This clone has only one observation. This CDR3 comprises 17 residues. Trimming removed 5 bases from V and 4 bases from J; junction bases left unmatched: 14. The sequenced sample consisted of peripheral blood. The chain links TRBV6-7 to TRBJ2-7, with 10 bases aligning to TRBD2. TRBV6-7 is labeled an ORF, and its function is uncertain. The receptor comes from a woman aged 25 to 45 with acute or convalescent COVID-19. The CDR3 loop reads CASSDSGGTLQSYEQYF. CDR3 DNA: TGTGCCAGCAGTGATAGCGGGGGGACTCTCCAATCTTACGAGCAGTACTTC.